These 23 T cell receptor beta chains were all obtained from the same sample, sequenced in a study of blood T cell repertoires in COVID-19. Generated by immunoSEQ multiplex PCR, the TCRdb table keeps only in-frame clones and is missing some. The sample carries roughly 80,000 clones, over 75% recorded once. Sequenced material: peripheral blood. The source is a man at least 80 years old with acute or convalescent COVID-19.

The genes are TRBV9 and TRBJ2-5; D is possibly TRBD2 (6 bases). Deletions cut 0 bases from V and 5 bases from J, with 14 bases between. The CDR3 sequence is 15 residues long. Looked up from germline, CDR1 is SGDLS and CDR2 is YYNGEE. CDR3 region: CASSVGLLAYETQYF. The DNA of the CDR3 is TGTGCCAGCAGCGTAGGTCTCCTAGCGTATGAGACCCAGTACTTC.

CDR3 nucleotides: TGCGCCAGCACACCGGACAGGGGGCGCGGCGAGCAGTACTTC. Encoded protein: CASTPDRGRGEQYF. The V call is TRBV5-1, the J call TRBJ2-7, with 11 nucleotides matching TRBD1. V was pared by 6 bases and J by 6 bases, with 8 bases of the junction left unmatched. This CDR3 has 14 residues. Germline loops: CDR1 SGHRS, CDR2 YFSETQ.

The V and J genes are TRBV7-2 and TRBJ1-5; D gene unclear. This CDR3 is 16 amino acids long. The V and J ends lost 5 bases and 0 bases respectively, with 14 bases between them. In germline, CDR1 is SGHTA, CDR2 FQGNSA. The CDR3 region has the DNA TGTGCCAGCAGCCCGCGGGATGGGTATAGCAATCAGCCCCAGCATTTT. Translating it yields CASSPRDGYSNQPQHF.

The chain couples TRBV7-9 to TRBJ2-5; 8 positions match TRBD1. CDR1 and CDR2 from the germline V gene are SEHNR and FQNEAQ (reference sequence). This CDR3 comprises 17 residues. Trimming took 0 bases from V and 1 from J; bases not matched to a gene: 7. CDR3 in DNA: TGTGCCAGCAGCTTAGCTCATTGGGGACAGGTCCAAGAGACCCAGTACTTC. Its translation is CASSLAHWGQVQETQYF.

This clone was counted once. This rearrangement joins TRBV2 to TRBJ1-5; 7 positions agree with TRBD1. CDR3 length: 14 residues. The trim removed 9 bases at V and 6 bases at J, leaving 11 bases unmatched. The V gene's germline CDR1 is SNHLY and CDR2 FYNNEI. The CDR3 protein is CASGATTGLQPQHF. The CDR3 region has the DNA TGTGCCAGTGGGGCCACGACAGGGCTTCAGCCCCAGCATTTT.

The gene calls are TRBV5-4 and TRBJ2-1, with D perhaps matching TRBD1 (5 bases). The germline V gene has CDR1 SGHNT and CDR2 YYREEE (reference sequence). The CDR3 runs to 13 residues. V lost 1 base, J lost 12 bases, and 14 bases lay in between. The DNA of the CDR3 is TGTGCCAGCAGCTTGAACGAAGGGGTCGCGCAGTTCTTC. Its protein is CASSLNEGVAQFF.

CDR3 amino acids: CASSLAELGAGEKLFF. In nucleotides, the CDR3 is TGCGCCAGCAGCTTGGCGGAACTGGGAGCTGGGGAAAAACTGTTTTTT. The chain combines TRBV5-1 with TRBJ1-4; D gene uncertain. The CDR3 extends over 16 amino acids. V was pared by 0 bases and J by 8 bases, with 17 bases between. CDR1 and CDR2 from the germline V gene are SGHRS and YFSETQ.

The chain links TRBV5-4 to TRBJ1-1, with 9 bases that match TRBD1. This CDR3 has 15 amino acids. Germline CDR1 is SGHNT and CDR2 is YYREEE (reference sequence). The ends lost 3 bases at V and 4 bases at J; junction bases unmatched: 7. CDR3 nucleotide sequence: TGTGCCAGCAGCTCCCGGGACAGGGTTTTCACTGAAGCTTTCTTT. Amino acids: CASSSRDRVFTEAFF.

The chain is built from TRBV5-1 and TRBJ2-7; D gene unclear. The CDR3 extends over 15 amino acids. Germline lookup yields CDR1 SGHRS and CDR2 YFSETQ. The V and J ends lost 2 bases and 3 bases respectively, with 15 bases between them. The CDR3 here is CASSFGSFSGYEQYF. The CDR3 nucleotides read TGCGCCAGCAGCTTTGGGTCTTTCTCGGGCTACGAGCAGTACTTC.

CDR3 in DNA: TGCAGCGTTGAAGGGGCAGGGAACACTGAAGCTTTCTTT. This translates into CSVEGAGNTEAFF. V and J are TRBV29-1 and TRBJ1-1, with no clear D. This CDR3 has 13 amino acids. V was cut by 1 base and J by 1 base, with 7 bases left in between. Per germline, CDR1 SQVTM and CDR2 ANQGSEA. Based on the CDR3 plus reference TRBV29-1 and TRBJ1-1, the full variable domain is SAVISQKPSRDICQRGTSLTIQCQVDSQVTMMFWYRQQPGQSLTLIATANQGSEATYESGFVIDKFPISRPNLTFSTLTVSNMSPEDSSIYLCSVEGAGNTEAFFGQGTRLTVV.

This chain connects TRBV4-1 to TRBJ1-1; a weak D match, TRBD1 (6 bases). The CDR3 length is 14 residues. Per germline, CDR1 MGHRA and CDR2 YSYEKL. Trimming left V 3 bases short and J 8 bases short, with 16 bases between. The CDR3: CASSQRSDSPEAFF. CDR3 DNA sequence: TGCGCCAGCAGCCAGAGATCGGACAGCCCCGAAGCTTTCTTT.

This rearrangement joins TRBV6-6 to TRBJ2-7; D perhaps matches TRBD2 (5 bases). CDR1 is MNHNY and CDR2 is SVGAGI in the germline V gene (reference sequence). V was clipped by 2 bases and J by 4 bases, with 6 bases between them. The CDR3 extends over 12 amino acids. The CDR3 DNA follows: TGTGCCAGCAGTTACGAGGGATACGAGCAGTACTTC. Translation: CASSYEGYEQYF.

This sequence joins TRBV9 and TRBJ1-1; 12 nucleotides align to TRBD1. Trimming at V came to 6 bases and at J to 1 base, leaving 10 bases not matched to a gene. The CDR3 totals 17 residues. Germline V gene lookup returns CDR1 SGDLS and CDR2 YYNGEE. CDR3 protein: CASTTSGTGGKNTEAFF. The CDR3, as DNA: TGTGCCAGCACCACATCCGGGACAGGGGGCAAGAACACTGAAGCTTTCTTT.

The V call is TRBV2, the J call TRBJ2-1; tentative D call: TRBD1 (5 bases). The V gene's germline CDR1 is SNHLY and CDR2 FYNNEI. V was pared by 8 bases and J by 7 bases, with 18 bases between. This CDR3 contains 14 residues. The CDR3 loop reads CASEVEGVGNEQFF. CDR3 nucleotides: TGTGCCAGCGAAGTTGAAGGGGTAGGGAATGAGCAGTTCTTC.

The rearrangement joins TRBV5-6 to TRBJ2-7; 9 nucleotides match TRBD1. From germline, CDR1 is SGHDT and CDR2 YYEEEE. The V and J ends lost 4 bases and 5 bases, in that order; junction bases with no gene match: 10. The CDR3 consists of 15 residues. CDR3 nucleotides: TGTGCCAGCAGCATGACCGGGACAGGGCAGGACGAGCAGTACTTC. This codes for CASSMTGTGQDEQYF.

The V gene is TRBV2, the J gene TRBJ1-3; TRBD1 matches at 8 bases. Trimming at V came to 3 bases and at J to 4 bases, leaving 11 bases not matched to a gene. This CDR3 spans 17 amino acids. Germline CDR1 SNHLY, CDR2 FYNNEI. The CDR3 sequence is CASSEDRVSLLGNTIYF. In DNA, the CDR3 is TGTGCCAGCAGTGAGGACAGGGTTTCACTACTAGGAAACACCATATATTTT.

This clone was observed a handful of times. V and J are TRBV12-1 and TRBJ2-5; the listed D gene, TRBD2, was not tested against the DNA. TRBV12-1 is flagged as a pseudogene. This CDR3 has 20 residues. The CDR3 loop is CASSFALVERSRGGRETQYF. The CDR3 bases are TGTGCCAGCAGCTTTGCGCTGGTGGAACGCTCGCGGGGGGGCCGGGAGACCCAGTACTTC.

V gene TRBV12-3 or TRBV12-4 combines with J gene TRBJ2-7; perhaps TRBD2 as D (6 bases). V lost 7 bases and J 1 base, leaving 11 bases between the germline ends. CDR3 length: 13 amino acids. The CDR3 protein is CASTRGGSYEQYF. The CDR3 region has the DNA TGTGCCAGCACCCGGGGAGGATCCTACGAGCAGTACTTC.

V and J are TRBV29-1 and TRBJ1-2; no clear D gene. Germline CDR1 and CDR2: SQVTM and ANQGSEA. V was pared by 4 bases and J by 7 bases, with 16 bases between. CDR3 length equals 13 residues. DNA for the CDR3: TGCAGCGTTGCCGGAGTCCGGGGAAGTGGCTACACCTTC. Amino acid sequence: CSVAGVRGSGYTF.

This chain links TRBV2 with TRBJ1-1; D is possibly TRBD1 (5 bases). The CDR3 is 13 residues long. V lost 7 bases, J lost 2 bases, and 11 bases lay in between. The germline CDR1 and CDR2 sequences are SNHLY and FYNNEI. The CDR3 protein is CASNQGSNTEAFF. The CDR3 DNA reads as TGTGCCAGCAACCAGGGTAGTAACACTGAAGCTTTCTTT.

The CDR3 DNA is TGTGCCACCAGCAGAGATGGCACACCTAACTATGGCTACACCTTC. This gives the protein CATSRDGTPNYGYTF. The chain joins TRBV15 to TRBJ1-2; no clear D gene. The CDR3 runs to 15 residues. The V gene's germline CDR1 is LNHNV and CDR2 YYDKDF (reference sequence). Trimming left V 0 bases short and J 0 bases short, with 8 bases between.

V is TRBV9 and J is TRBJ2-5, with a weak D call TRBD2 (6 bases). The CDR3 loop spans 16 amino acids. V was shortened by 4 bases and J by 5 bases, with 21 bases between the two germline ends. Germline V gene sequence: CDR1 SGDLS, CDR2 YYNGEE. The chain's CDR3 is CASSPRALLGGETQYF. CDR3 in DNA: TGTGCCAGCAGCCCCCGGGCACTACTTGGGGGGGAGACCCAGTACTTC.

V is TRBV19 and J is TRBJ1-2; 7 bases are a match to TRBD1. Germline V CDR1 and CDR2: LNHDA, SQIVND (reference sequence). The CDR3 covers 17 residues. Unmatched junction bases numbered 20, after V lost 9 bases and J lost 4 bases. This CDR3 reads CASTFRRDSSYPYGYTF. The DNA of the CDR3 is TGTGCCAGCACCTTCCGGAGGGACAGCTCCTATCCCTATGGCTACACCTTC.